A selection of T cell receptor beta chains follows, all from one sample in a study of blood T cell repertoires in COVID-19. The assay was immunoSEQ multiplex PCR, and TCRdb's table has in-frame clones only and misses some. The sample yields some 31,000 clones, 78% seen once. The sample comprised peripheral blood. The receptors derive from a woman aged 55-75 years with acute or convalescent COVID-19. Both conserved end residues are part of each CDR3. The order of the fields is V gene, D gene, J gene, CDR3 protein, CDR3 DNA. A D gene is named only where the DNA matches it firmly.

V: TRBV21-1
D: NA
J: TRBJ1-3
CDR3: CASGRQGVAGNTIYF
DNA: TGTGCCAGCGGAAGACAGGGGGTTGCCGGAAACACCATATATTTT

V: TRBV7-2
D: TRBD2
J: TRBJ2-5
CDR3: CASRSEGLGKTQYF
DNA: TGTGCCAGCAGGAGTGAGGGACTAGGCAAGACCCAGTACTTC

V: TRBV27
D: NA
J: TRBJ1-2
CDR3: CASSLKSNGGYGYTF
DNA: TGTGCCAGCAGTTTAAAATCCAACGGAGGTTATGGCTACACCTTC

V: TRBV11-2
D: TRBD1
J: TRBJ2-5
CDR3: CASSVTGVKETQYF
DNA: TGTGCCAGCAGCGTGACAGGGGTGAAAGAGACCCAGTACTTC

V: TRBV5-6
D: NA
J: TRBJ2-3
CDR3: CASSRGPAYTDTQYF
DNA: TGTGCCAGCAGCCGAGGTCCCGCGTACACAGATACGCAGTATTTT

V: TRBV5-4
D: NA
J: TRBJ2-5
CDR3: CASSLDRVQETQYF
DNA: TGTGCCAGCAGCTTGGACAGGGTCCAAGAGACCCAGTACTTC

V: TRBV19
D: TRBD1
J: TRBJ2-7
CDR3: CASSSRGRQYF
DNA: TGTGCCAGTAGTTCCAGGGGGCGACAGTACTTC

V: TRBV29-1
D: NA
J: TRBJ2-2
CDR3: CSVGGQVNTGELFF
DNA: TGCAGCGTTGGGGGGCAGGTAAACACCGGGGAGCTGTTTTTT

V: TRBV27
D: TRBD1
J: TRBJ1-6
CDR3: CASSLSSGTGANSPLHF
DNA: TGTGCCAGCAGCTTATCGTCGGGGACAGGGGCTAATTCACCCCTCCACTTT

V: TRBV7-3
D: NA
J: TRBJ2-1
CDR3: CASSTPGSSYNEQFF
DNA: TGTGCCAGCAGCACCCCCGGGAGCTCCTACAATGAGCAGTTCTTC

V: TRBV30
D: TRBD1
J: TRBJ2-1
CDR3: CAWSVSGTGGFYEQFF
DNA: TGTGCCTGGAGTGTTTCTGGGACAGGGGGTTTCTATGAGCAGTTCTTC